This paragraph covers one T cell receptor (beta chain) sequence. The data were obtained in a study of blood T cell repertoires in COVID-19. Overall study context: The study drew acute and convalescent COVID-19 samples from the United States, Italy and Spain. PBMCs, B-cell-depleted T cells, or T cells provided the cDNA or gDNA that made up the material.

In the authors' methods: Amplification of reference gene primers was used by the study to estimate nucleated cell counts. Some clones are missing from TCRdb's copy, which holds only in-frame ones; the method was immunoSEQ multiplex PCR. V and J calls and clone size are as listed in that table; D and trimming were resolved from the DNA. The top ten clones hold approximately 8.5% of a sample with 280,000 or so clones, approximately 86% of them seen once. Germline CDR1 and CDR2: SGDLS and YYNGEE. This CDR3 region has 15 residues. Unmatched junction bases numbered 7, after V lost 0 bases and J lost 5 bases.

Sequencing was performed on peripheral blood. The chain recombines TRBV9 with TRBJ2-7, with TRBD1 identical over 8 bases. The sequence was obtained from a man aged 18-30 years with active or convalescent COVID-19. The CDR3 DNA sequence: TGTGCCAGCAGCGTAGCAGGACAGGGATTCGACGAGCAGTACTTC. Translating gives CASSVAGQGFDEQYF.